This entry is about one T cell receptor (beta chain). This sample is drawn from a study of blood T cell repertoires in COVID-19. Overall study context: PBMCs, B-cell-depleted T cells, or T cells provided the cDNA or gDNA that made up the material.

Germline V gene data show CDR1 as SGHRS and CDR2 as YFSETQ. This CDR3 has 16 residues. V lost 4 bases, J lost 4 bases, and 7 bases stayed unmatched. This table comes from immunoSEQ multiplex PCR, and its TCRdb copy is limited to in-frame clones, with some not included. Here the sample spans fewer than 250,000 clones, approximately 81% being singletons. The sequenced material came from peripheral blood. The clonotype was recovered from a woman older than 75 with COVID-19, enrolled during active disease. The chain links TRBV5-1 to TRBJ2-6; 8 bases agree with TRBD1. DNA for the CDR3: TGCGCCAGCAGCCCCCGGACAGGGTCGGGGGCCAACGTCCTGACTTTC. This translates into CASSPRTGSGANVLTF. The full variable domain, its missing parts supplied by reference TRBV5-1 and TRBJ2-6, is KAGVTQTPRYLIKTRGQQVTLSCSPISGHRSVSWYQQTPGQGLQFLFEYFSETQRNKGNFPGRFSGRQFSNSRSEMNVSTLELGDSALYLCASSPRTGSGANVLTFGAGSRLTVL.